Listed here are 15 T cell receptor beta chains from one sample, sequenced in a study of blood T cell repertoires in COVID-19. Repertoires were generated with immunoSEQ multiplex PCR, while TCRdb's copy carries only in-frame clones and drops some. The sample yields 150,000 or so clones, 87% seen once. The sequenced material came from peripheral blood. These TCRs come from a man older than 75 with acute or convalescent COVID-19.

The J gene is TRBJ2-4, the V gene TRBV19; TRBD1 is a possible D gene (6 bases). This CDR3 comprises 16 residues. The V and J ends lost 6 bases and 0 bases respectively, with 15 bases between them. The germline CDR1 and CDR2 sequences are LNHDA and SQIVND (reference sequence). The DNA for the CDR3 is TGTGCCAGTAGCACACAGGGAAGACTAGCCAAAAACATTCAGTACTTC. Residues: CASSTQGRLAKNIQYF.

The chain links TRBV3-1 (or the pseudogene TRBV3-2) to TRBJ2-5; maybe TRBD2 (5 bases). The germline V gene has CDR1 LGHDT and CDR2 YNNKEL (reference sequence). The V and J ends lost 4 bases and 2 bases respectively, with 8 bases between them. This CDR3 contains 13 residues. The CDR3 spells CASSPGIQETQYF. CDR3 in DNA: TGTGCCAGCAGCCCCGGGATACAAGAGACCCAGTACTTC.

In DNA, the CDR3 is TGTGCCAGCAGCCCACGGACAGGCTATGGCTACACCTTC. It specifies CASSPRTGYGYTF. This chain connects TRBV11-1 to TRBJ1-2, with 7 bases matching TRBD1. The germline gives CDR1 SGHAT, CDR2 FQDESV (reference sequence). Germline trimming cut 5 bases from V and 4 bases from J; bases unmatched to any gene: 4. This CDR3 is 13 amino acids long. Based on the CDR3 plus reference TRBV11-1 and TRBJ1-2, the full variable domain is EAEVAQSPRYKITEKSQAVAFWCDPISGHATLYWYRQILGQGPELLVQFQDESVVDDSQLPKDRFSAERLKGVDSTLKIQPAELGDSAMYLCASSPRTGYGYTFGSGTRLTVV.

The rearrangement links TRBV10-3 to TRBJ1-1; D not certain. Germline assignment: CDR1 ENHRY and CDR2 SYGVKD. The V and J ends lost 4 bases and 6 bases respectively, with 18 bases between them. The CDR3 covers 15 residues. The CDR3 DNA follows: TGTGCCATCAGTGCCGGGGATGGGAGTCGCGCTGAAGCTTTCTTT. It is translated as CAISAGDGSRAEAFF.

V and J are TRBV5-4 and TRBJ1-1; D remains ambiguous. Trimming pared 3 bases from V and 3 bases from J, leaving 15 bases between. Germline-derived CDR1 and CDR2 are SGHNT and YYREEE (reference sequence). The CDR3 covers 15 residues. The CDR3 bases are TGTGCCAGCAGCTCGAGAGGGCTCTGGGACACTGAAGCTTTCTTT. The encoded protein is CASSSRGLWDTEAFF.

V usage is TRBV29-1 and J usage is TRBJ2-5, with 7 bases identical to TRBD1. The V and J ends lost 5 bases and 2 bases, in that order; junction bases with no gene match: 2. CDR1 and CDR2 from the germline V gene are SQVTM and ANQGSEA. This CDR3 comprises 12 residues. DNA of the CDR3: TGCAGCGTTTCGACAGGGCAAGAGACCCAGTACTTC. Amino acid sequence: CSVSTGQETQYF.

This clone was observed a single time. The rearrangement uses TRBV6-2 or TRBV6-3 and TRBJ2-2; D is perhaps TRBD1 (5 bases). Trimming left V 6 bases short and J 5 bases short, with 7 bases between. The CDR3 loop spans 12 amino acids. Germline values: CDR1 MNHEY, CDR2 SVGEGT. CDR3 region: CASSKGTGELFF. In nucleotides, the CDR3 is TGTGCCAGCAGCAAGGGGACCGGGGAGCTGTTTTTT.

The chain recombines TRBV19 with TRBJ2-1, with a weak D call TRBD2 (7 bases). The germline V gene has CDR1 LNHDA and CDR2 SQIVND (reference sequence). Trimming pared 2 bases from V and 5 bases from J, leaving 13 bases between. The CDR3 consists of 15 residues. The CDR3 bases are TGTGCCAGTAGTATAATCGGGGGGCCAAACAATGAGCAGTTCTTC. It codes for CASSIIGGPNNEQFF.

The chain joins TRBV30 to TRBJ1-2; tentative D call: TRBD1 (5 bases). This CDR3 has 14 amino acids. Germline V gene lookup returns CDR1 GTSNPN and CDR2 SVGIG (reference sequence). The V end lost 3 bases, the J end lost 8 bases, and 19 bases lay between the germline ends. The CDR3 is CAWRYPGVPRGYTF. The CDR3 DNA reads as TGTGCCTGGAGGTATCCGGGGGTTCCGCGGGGCTACACCTTC.

J is TRBJ2-3 and V is TRBV5-1; possibly TRBD2 for D (5 bases). The CDR3 runs to 13 residues. Per the germline V gene, CDR1 is SGHRS and CDR2 is YFSETQ. Trimming shortened V by 9 bases and J by 6 bases, and 17 bases separated the two germline ends. Here the CDR3 reads CATAEGSRDTQYF. For the CDR3, the DNA is TGCGCCACGGCTGAAGGGAGTCGTGATACGCAGTATTTT.

This clone was seen a few times. This sequence joins TRBV5-1 and TRBJ2-7, with 12 nucleotides matching TRBD2. V lost 1 base, J lost 7 bases, and 18 bases stayed unmatched. CDR1 is SGHRS, CDR2 YFSETQ, per germline. CDR3 length: 19 amino acids. The chain's CDR3 is CASSLRALAGGQIPREQYF. CDR3 coding DNA: TGCGCCAGCAGCTTGCGGGCGCTAGCGGGAGGGCAGATCCCACGGGAGCAGTACTTC.

The chain uses TRBV5-1 and TRBJ2-7; 15 bases agree with TRBD2. CDR1 SGHRS and CDR2 YFSETQ come from the germline V gene. V shed 4 bases and J 2 bases; nucleotides not matched to a gene: 10. This CDR3 has 18 residues. This chain's CDR3 is CASSTHYGLAGGAYEQYF. CDR3 DNA sequence: TGCGCCAGCAGCACACATTATGGACTAGCGGGAGGGGCCTACGAGCAGTACTTC.

J is TRBJ2-3 and V is TRBV23-1; 8 positions match TRBD1. TRBV23-1 is known as an ORF, though its function is uncertain. The CDR3 is 20 residues long. V was pared by 0 bases and J by 0 bases, with 14 bases of the junction left unmatched. In nucleotides, the CDR3 is TGCGCCAGCAGTCAATCAGGACAGGGCCAGCCCCCCTCTAGCACAGATACGCAGTATTTT. The encoded protein is CASSQSGQGQPPSSTDTQYF.

The CDR3 is CASSGIGEGETQYF. CDR3 nucleotides: TGTGCCAGCAGCGGGATAGGGGAGGGAGAGACCCAGTACTTC. The rearrangement uses TRBV5-8 and TRBJ2-5, with TRBD2 matching over 7 bases. The CDR3 spans 14 residues. Germline V gene lookup returns CDR1 SGHTS and CDR2 YDEGEE. The V and J ends lost 4 bases and 4 bases, in that order; junction bases with no gene match: 7.

This chain links TRBV18 with TRBJ2-1; 9 nucleotides align to TRBD1. V trimming: 5 bases; J trimming: 4 bases; junction bases outside the gene matches: 6. The CDR3 loop spans 15 amino acids. Germline CDR1 and CDR2: KGHSH and LQKENI. The CDR3 DNA follows: TGTGCCAGCTCAGCGGGACAGGGTGATTACAATGAGCAGTTCTTC. As protein: CASSAGQGDYNEQFF.